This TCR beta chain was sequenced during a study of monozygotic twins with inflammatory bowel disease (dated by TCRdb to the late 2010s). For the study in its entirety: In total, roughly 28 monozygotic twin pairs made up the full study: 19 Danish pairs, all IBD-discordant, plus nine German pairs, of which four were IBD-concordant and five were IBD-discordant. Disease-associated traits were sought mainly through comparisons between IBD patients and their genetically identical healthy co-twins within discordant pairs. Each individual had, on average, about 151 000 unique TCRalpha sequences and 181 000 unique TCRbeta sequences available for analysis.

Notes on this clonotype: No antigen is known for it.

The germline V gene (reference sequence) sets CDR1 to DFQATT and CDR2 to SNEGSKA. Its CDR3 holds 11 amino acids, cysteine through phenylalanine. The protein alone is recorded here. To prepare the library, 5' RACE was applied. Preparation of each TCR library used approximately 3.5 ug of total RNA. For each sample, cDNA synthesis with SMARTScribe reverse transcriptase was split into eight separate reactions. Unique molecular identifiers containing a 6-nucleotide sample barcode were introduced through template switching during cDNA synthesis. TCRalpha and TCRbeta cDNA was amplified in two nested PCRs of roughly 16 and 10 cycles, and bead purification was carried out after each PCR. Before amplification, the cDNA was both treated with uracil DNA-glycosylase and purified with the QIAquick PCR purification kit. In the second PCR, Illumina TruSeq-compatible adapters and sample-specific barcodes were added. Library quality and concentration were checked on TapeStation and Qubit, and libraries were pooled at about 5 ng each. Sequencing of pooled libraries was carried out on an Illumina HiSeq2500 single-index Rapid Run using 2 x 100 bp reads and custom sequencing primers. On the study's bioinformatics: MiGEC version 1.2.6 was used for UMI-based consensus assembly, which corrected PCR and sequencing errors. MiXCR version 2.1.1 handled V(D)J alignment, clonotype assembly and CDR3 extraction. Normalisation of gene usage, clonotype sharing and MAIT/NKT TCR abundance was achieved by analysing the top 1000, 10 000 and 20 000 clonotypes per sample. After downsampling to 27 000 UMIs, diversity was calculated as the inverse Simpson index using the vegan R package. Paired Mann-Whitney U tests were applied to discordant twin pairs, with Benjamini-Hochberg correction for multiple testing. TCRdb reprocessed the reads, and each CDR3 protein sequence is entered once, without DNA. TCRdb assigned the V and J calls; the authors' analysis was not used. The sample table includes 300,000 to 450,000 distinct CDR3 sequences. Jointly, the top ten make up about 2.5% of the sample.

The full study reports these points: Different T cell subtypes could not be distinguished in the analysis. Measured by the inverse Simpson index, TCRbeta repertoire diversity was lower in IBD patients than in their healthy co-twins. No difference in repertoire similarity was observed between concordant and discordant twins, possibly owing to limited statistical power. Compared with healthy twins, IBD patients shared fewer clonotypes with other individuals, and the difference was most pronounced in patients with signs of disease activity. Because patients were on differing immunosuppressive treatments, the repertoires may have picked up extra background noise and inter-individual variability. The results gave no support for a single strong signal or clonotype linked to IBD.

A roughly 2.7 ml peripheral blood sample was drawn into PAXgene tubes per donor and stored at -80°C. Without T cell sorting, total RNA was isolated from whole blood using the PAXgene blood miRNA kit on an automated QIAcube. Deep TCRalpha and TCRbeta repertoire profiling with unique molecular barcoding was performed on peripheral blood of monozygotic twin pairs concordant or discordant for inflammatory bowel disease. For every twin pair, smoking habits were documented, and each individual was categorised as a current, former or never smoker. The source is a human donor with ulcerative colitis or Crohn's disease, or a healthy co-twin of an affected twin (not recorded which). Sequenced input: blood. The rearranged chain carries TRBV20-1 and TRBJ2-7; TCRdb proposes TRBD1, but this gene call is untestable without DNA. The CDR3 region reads CSARFPVEQYF.